This passage covers 10 T cell receptor beta chains from one sample sequenced in a study of blood T cells in healthy people across ages. Primed by a sample-barcoded 5' primer and a J-beta primer mix, a second PCR proceeded for about 7 to 11 cycles. TCRdb redid the calling of the 5' RACE reads with MiXCR, one entry per CDR3 protein. This table has approximately 960,000 distinct CDR3 sequences, 25% to 35% appearing once. The data also belong to a second study, concerning T cells of mothers and their children.

The source material was blood. These receptors all come from a woman aged 40-49 years in good health.

J is TRBJ2-3 and V is TRBV7-2, with D possibly matching TRBD2 (5 bases). CDR1 is SGHTA and CDR2 is FQGNSA in the germline V gene. The CDR3 loop spans 16 amino acids. Between the trimmed V and J ends, which lost 3 bases and 0 bases, there was a span of 13 bases. CDR3 in DNA: TGTGCCAGCAGCTTGGCAATACTAGGAAGCACAGATACGCAGTATTTT. Encoded protein: CASSLAILGSTDTQYF.

This clonotype has ten or more counts. This chain links TRBV4-3 with TRBJ2-3, with TRBD1 matching over 8 bases. The CDR3 runs to 17 residues. The trim removed 1 base at V and 3 bases at J, leaving 9 bases unmatched. The germline V gene has CDR1 LGHNA and CDR2 YSLEER. The CDR3 DNA reads TGCGCCAGCAGCCAAGTTGTTAGGACAGGGACGACAGATACGCAGTATTTT. This sequence encodes CASSQVVRTGTTDTQYF.

The chain combines TRBV2 with TRBJ2-7, with a possible D match to TRBD2 (6 bases). The germline V and J ends were trimmed by 5 bases and 0 bases, with 14 bases remaining between them. This CDR3 contains 15 residues. Germline V gives CDR1 SNHLY, CDR2 FYNNEI. The DNA of the CDR3 is TGTGCCAGCAGTTCGGGGAGGACTAACTCCTACGAGCAGTACTTC. This translates into CASSSGRTNSYEQYF. The full variable domain, rest sourced from reference TRBV2 and TRBJ2-7, is EPEVTQTPSHQVTQMGQEVILRCVPISNHLYFYWYRQILGQKVEFLVSFYNNEISEKSEIFDDQFSVERPDGSNFTLKIRSTKLEDSAMYFCASSSGRTNSYEQYFGPGTRLTVT.

This clonotype was counted between two and nine times. This chain uses TRBV28 with TRBJ1-2; no clear D gene. CDR1 and CDR2 (germline): MDHEN, SYDVKM. This CDR3 comprises 13 residues. The V gene lost 6 bases and the J gene lost 3 bases, with 11 bases spanning the gap. The CDR3 loop is CASRTGNDYGYTF. For the CDR3, the DNA is TGTGCCAGCAGGACGGGGAATGACTATGGCTACACCTTC.

This clonotype was found many times. The chain is built from TRBV4-1 and TRBJ2-7, with 9 bases matching TRBD1. CDR1 is MGHRA, CDR2 YSYEKL, per germline. The CDR3 is 17 amino acids. V was pared by 4 bases and J by 0 bases, with 10 bases of the junction left unmatched. The CDR3 reads CASSRKQGALSSYEQYF. The CDR3 bases are TGCGCCAGCAGCCGGAAACAGGGGGCGCTGAGCTCCTACGAGCAGTACTTC.

To note about this clonotype: A much larger clone differs from this one at a single base, so this may be a read error. The chain is built from TRBV5-1 and TRBJ1-1; the D is unclear. Deletions cut 0 bases from V and 0 bases from J, with 12 bases between. The CDR3 runs 16 residues. Per the germline V gene, CDR1 is SGHRS and CDR2 is YFSETQ. The CDR3 DNA reads TGCGCCAGCAGCTTGGGCAGCCTCCAAATGAACACTGAAGCTTTCTTT. Translated: CASSLGSLQMNTEAFF.

This clonotype was seen a handful of times. The chain links TRBV6-2 or TRBV6-3 to TRBJ1-2, with a weak D call TRBD1 (5 bases). This CDR3 spans 13 amino acids. Trimming took 6 bases from V and 3 from J, leaving 11 bases between them. Germline lookup yields CDR1 MNHEY and CDR2 SVGEGT. CDR3 amino acids: CASSRGDHYGYTF. CDR3 in DNA: TGTGCCAGCAGCCGGGGCGATCACTATGGCTACACCTTC.

The gene calls are TRBV18 and TRBJ1-1; D unclear. This CDR3 spans 17 amino acids. Trimming cost V 1 base and J 3 bases, with 18 bases left between them. Germline CDR1 and CDR2: KGHSH and LQKENI. The CDR3 protein is CASSPLELTQAYTEAFF. The CDR3 DNA reads as TGTGCCAGCTCACCACTGGAATTGACCCAGGCGTACACTGAAGCTTTCTTT.

This clonotype was observed a handful of times. The chain recombines TRBV6-6 with TRBJ1-4; the D is unclear. V gave up 6 bases and J gave up 7 bases, with 15 bases separating them. CDR3 size: 14 residues. The germline V gene encodes CDR1 MNHNY and CDR2 SVGAGI (reference sequence). CDR3 sequence: CASSHEGAGEKLFF. CDR3 bases: TGTGCCAGCAGCCATGAGGGAGCGGGTGAAAAACTGTTTTTT.

V gene TRBV29-1 combines with J gene TRBJ2-7; no clear D. This CDR3 is built from 16 residues. Germline assignment: CDR1 SQVTM and CDR2 ANQGSEA. Trimming removed 0 bases from V and 0 bases from J, with 15 bases in between. The DNA for the CDR3 is TGCAGCGTTGAAGACCCTGAGGACCGTGACTCCTACGAGCAGTACTTC. This encodes CSVEDPEDRDSYEQYF.